Each of the 31 T cell receptor beta chains below was sequenced from the same sample in a study of CD8 T cells in ankylosing spondylitis. TCRdb re-called the 5' RACE reads through MiXCR, storing one row per CDR3 protein. The data hold some 130,000 distinct CDR3 sequences, with 7.3% observed a single time. Sequencing used blood, either unsorted or a sorted T cell fraction (not recorded which). The receptors were gathered from a female donor with ankylosing spondylitis or in good health (not recorded which).

This clonotype was seen at least ten times. The gene calls are TRBV20-1 and TRBJ2-3, with D unresolved. The CDR3 is made up of 14 amino acids. Trimming shortened V by 1 base and J by 1 base, and 9 bases separated the two germline ends. Germline loops: CDR1 DFQATT, CDR2 SNEGSKA (reference sequence). CDR3 in amino acids: CSARGDTRTDTQYF. The CDR3 nucleotides read TGCAGTGCTAGAGGCGACACCCGCACAGATACGCAGTATTTT.

This clonotype has a count of ten or more. The chain employs TRBV5-5 and TRBJ2-2, with 8 bases fitting TRBD1. Germline V gives CDR1 SGHKS, CDR2 YYEKEE (reference sequence). The V gene end was trimmed by 1 base and the J gene end by 5 bases; junction bases not matched to a gene: 4. The CDR3 runs to 15 residues. The CDR3 here is CASSLSQGATGELFF. CDR3 bases: TGTGCCAGCAGCTTGTCCCAGGGGGCGACCGGGGAGCTGTTTTTT.

The chain has TRBV7-3 and TRBJ2-2; D is unresolved. V dropped 5 bases and J dropped 6 bases, with 10 bases sitting between them. Germline values: CDR1 SGHTA, CDR2 FQGTGA. The CDR3 totals 13 residues. Written as DNA, the CDR3 is TGTGCCAGCAGCCTATTCCTCTCCGGGGAGCTGTTTTTT. It encodes CASSLFLSGELFF.

This clonotype was recorded at least ten times. The chain combines TRBV7-2 with TRBJ1-2, with a weak D call TRBD1 (5 bases). The CDR3 has 17 residues. Trimming left V 2 bases short and J 2 bases short, with 18 bases between. Looked up from germline, CDR1 is SGHTA and CDR2 is FQGNSA. CDR3 protein: CASSLRAGRKLNYGYTF. The CDR3 DNA reads TGTGCCAGCAGCTTACGGGCAGGGCGAAAACTCAACTATGGCTACACCTTC.

This clonotype was picked up many times. This sequence joins TRBV5-1 and TRBJ2-1; D ambiguous. The CDR3 extends over 16 amino acids. CDR1 is SGHRS, CDR2 YFSETQ, per germline. Deletions cut 1 base from V and 7 bases from J, with 18 bases between. CDR3 in DNA: TGCGCCAGCAGCTTGTTCTGGGATTCATTAGCAAATGAGCAGTTCTTC. Its protein product is CASSLFWDSLANEQFF.

This clonotype has only a few counts. The chain carries TRBV28 and TRBJ2-7; D gene ambiguous. Germline CDR1 is MDHEN and CDR2 is SYDVKM. The V gene lost 6 bases and the J gene lost 5 bases, with 11 bases spanning the gap. CDR3 length equals 12 residues. The DNA of the CDR3 is TGTGCCAGCAGCCAAAACGTGGACGAGCAGTACTTC. Translation: CASSQNVDEQYF.

This clonotype was recorded a few times. The chain recombines TRBV14 with TRBJ1-6; the D gene is possibly TRBD1 (6 bases). The germline V and J ends were trimmed by 0 bases and 4 bases, with 7 bases remaining between them. Germline V gene sequence: CDR1 SGHDN, CDR2 FVKESK. This CDR3 is 15 amino acids long. The CDR3 loop reads CASSQDTGYNSPLHF. The CDR3 bases are TGTGCCAGCAGCCAAGATACAGGGTATAATTCACCCCTCCACTTT.

This clonotype was counted ten times or more. The chain has TRBV2 and TRBJ2-1; D perhaps matches TRBD2 (5 bases). The V gene lost 3 bases and the J gene lost 0 bases, with 9 bases spanning the gap. The CDR3 spans 15 residues. Germline CDR1 and CDR2: SNHLY and FYNNEI. CDR3 in DNA: TGTGCCAGCAGTGAGGCGGGTCGCTCCTACAATGAGCAGTTCTTC. Translation gives CASSEAGRSYNEQFF.

This clonotype is labeled medium-sized. The CDR3 bases are TGTGCCAGCAGCCAAGACGGGTTCGGCAATGAGCAGTTCTTC. Translating gives CASSQDGFGNEQFF. The rearrangement joins TRBV3-1 to TRBJ2-1; D is unresolved. CDR3 length equals 14 residues. Trimming cost V 0 bases and J 6 bases, with 9 bases left between them. The V gene's germline CDR1 is LGHDT and CDR2 YNNKEL (reference sequence).

J is TRBJ2-1 and V is TRBV11-2; 11 nucleotides line up with TRBD2. The CDR3 covers 18 residues. Germline assignment: CDR1 SGHAT and CDR2 FQNNGV. V lost 5 bases, J lost 10 bases, and 19 bases stayed unmatched. CDR3 sequence: CASSRTSGGPPIKIEQFF. The CDR3 DNA follows: TGTGCCAGCAGCCGTACTAGCGGGGGCCCTCCAATAAAGATAGAGCAGTTCTTC.

Ten or more counts support this clonotype. The V and J genes are TRBV4-1 and TRBJ2-1; a possible D gene is TRBD2 (5 bases). The germline V gene has CDR1 MGHRA and CDR2 YSYEKL. The length of the CDR3 is 16 residues. Deletions cut 3 bases from V and 4 bases from J, with 16 bases between. CDR3 bases: TGCGCCAGCAGCCAGGTTCGACTACTTGTATACAATGAGCAGTTCTTC. Its translation is CASSQVRLLVYNEQFF.

The genes are TRBV20-1 and TRBJ2-1; unclear D gene. V lost 3 bases and J lost 3, with 6 bases in between. This CDR3 region has 12 residues. The germline gives CDR1 DFQATT, CDR2 SNEGSKA (reference sequence). This chain's CDR3 is CSASGNYNEQFF. The CDR3 nucleotides read TGCAGTGCTAGTGGGAACTACAATGAGCAGTTCTTC.

The sample holds many counts of this clonotype. The V gene is TRBV4-2, the J gene TRBJ2-1, with D perhaps matching TRBD2 (6 bases). Germline CDR1 is LGHNA and CDR2 is YNFKEQ. This CDR3 comprises 13 residues. The V end lost 4 bases, the J end lost 6 bases, and 10 bases lay between the germline ends. The DNA for the CDR3 is TGTGCCAGCAGCCTAGCGGCCTCCAATGAGCAGTTCTTC. As protein: CASSLAASNEQFF.

This clonotype occurred many times. The chain links TRBV20-1 to TRBJ1-2; TRBD1 aligns across 11 bases. Trimming took 5 bases from V and 5 from J; bases not matched to a gene: 4. The CDR3 is made up of 13 amino acids. Germline CDR1 DFQATT, CDR2 SNEGSKA (reference sequence). The CDR3 here is CSAAGQGAYGYTF. The CDR3 DNA reads as TGCAGTGCTGCAGGACAGGGGGCATATGGCTACACCTTC.

This clonotype was observed many times. The rearrangement uses TRBV6-2 or TRBV6-3 and TRBJ2-7; 8 bases match TRBD2. V lost 6 bases and J lost 4; bases outside the gene matches: 11. Germline CDR1 MNHEY, CDR2 SVGEGT. The CDR3 is 15 residues long. In nucleotides, the CDR3 is TGTGCCAGCAGATTGGATCGGGGGGGCTCGTACGAGCAGTACTTC. It is translated as CASRLDRGGSYEQYF.

This clonotype was seen more than once but under ten times. The DNA of the CDR3 is TGCGCCAGCAGCGGCCGGGACGGAGGTGGTGGGCAGTATTTT. Protein: CASSGRDGGGGQYF. This chain links TRBV5-1 with TRBJ2-3; either TRBD1 or TRBD2 may supply D (5 bases each). Trimming left V 4 bases short and J 11 bases short, with 20 bases between. The CDR3 spans 14 residues. Germline-derived CDR1 and CDR2 are SGHRS and YFSETQ.

This clonotype was counted at least ten times. The V and J genes are TRBV9 and TRBJ2-3; D might be TRBD2 (7 bases). CDR1 is SGDLS, CDR2 YYNGEE, per germline. This CDR3 spans 17 amino acids. Trimming left V 2 bases short and J 5 bases short, with 21 bases between. CDR3 in DNA: TGTGCCAGCAGCGTCTCCTTTGTGGCGGGGGCAGGAGATACGCAGTATTTT. Translation: CASSVSFVAGAGDTQYF. Full variable domain (outside the CDR3, taken from reference TRBV9 and TRBJ2-3): DSGVTQTPKHLITATGQRVTLRCSPRSGDLSVYWYQQSLDQGLQFLIQYYNGEERAKGNILERFSAQQFPDLHSELNLSSLELGDSALYFCASSVSFVAGAGDTQYFGPGTRLTVL.

This clonotype was observed many times. This chain links TRBV10-3 with TRBJ1-2; D call uncertain. V lost 3 bases to trimming and J lost 7 bases, with 6 bases between them. CDR3 length: 11 amino acids. Germline CDR1 ENHRY, CDR2 SYGVKD. Here the CDR3 reads CAISDLGGYTF. In DNA, the CDR3 is TGTGCCATCAGTGACCTCGGTGGCTACACCTTC.

This clonotype was recorded at least ten times. The chain is built from TRBV10-3 and TRBJ2-2; possible D gene TRBD1, 6 bases. CDR1 and CDR2 (germline): ENHRY, SYGVKD. The V gene lost 3 bases and the J gene lost 6 bases, with 14 bases spanning the gap. The CDR3 spans 15 residues. The CDR3, as DNA: TGTGCCATCAGTGAAACAGGGAAAGGAGCCGGGGAGCTGTTTTTT. Translation gives CAISETGKGAGELFF.

This clonotype was seen at least ten times. The chain uses TRBV28 and TRBJ1-1; 7 nucleotides match TRBD1. The V gene's germline CDR1 is MDHEN and CDR2 SYDVKM. CDR3 length: 16 residues. Germline trimming cut 3 bases from V and 5 bases from J; bases unmatched to any gene: 12. CDR3 loop: CASSLWGRGLSTEAFF. CDR3 coding DNA: TGTGCCAGCAGTTTGTGGGGCAGGGGGTTATCGACTGAAGCTTTCTTT.

This clonotype was detected many times. The V gene is TRBV5-1, the J gene TRBJ2-3; 11 nucleotides align to TRBD2. The V segment lost 3 bases and the J segment 5 bases; nucleotides outside the gene matches: 5. The CDR3 spans 15 residues. The germline gives CDR1 SGHRS, CDR2 YFSETQ. As DNA, the CDR3 is TGCGCCAGCAGCTGGACCGGGACTAGCGGAGATACGCAGTATTTT. Amino acids: CASSWTGTSGDTQYF.

This clonotype was seen a handful of times. This may be a read error: a much more frequent sequence differs by one nucleotide. The gene calls are TRBV5-1 and TRBJ2-2; 7 nucleotides align to TRBD1. CDR1 is SGHRS, CDR2 YFSETQ, per germline. The CDR3 totals 15 residues. V gave up 0 bases and J gave up 6 bases; unmatched junction bases: 5. CDR3 protein: CASSLAGQVAGELFF. For the CDR3, the DNA is TGCGCCAGCAGCTTGGCTGGACAGGTCGCCGGGGAGCTGTTTTTT.

In this sample, this clonotype turned up many times. V usage is TRBV5-5 and J usage is TRBJ1-1; 9 bases line up with TRBD1. The CDR3 runs to 16 residues. From germline, CDR1 is SGHKS and CDR2 YYEKEE (reference sequence). J lost 0 bases, V lost 4 bases, and 7 bases had no gene match. The CDR3 protein is CASSPDRGLVNTEAFF. The CDR3 coding sequence is TGTGCCAGCAGCCCGGACAGGGGATTGGTGAACACTGAAGCTTTCTTT.

This clonotype was found many times. This chain links TRBV20-1 with TRBJ2-5; 7 bases line up with TRBD2. The junction had 6 bases not matched to a gene; V was cut back by 1 base and J by 4 bases. Looked up from germline, CDR1 is DFQATT and CDR2 is SNEGSKA (reference sequence). CDR3 length: 14 residues. The DNA for the CDR3 is TGCAGTGCTAGAGCTAGCGGTTATGGAGAGACCCAGTACTTC. Residues: CSARASGYGETQYF.

This clonotype has ten or more counts. The chain links TRBV12-3 or TRBV12-4 to TRBJ1-2; the D is unclear. CDR3 size: 13 residues. Between the trimmed V and J ends, which lost 3 bases and 2 bases, there was a span of 7 bases. In DNA form, the CDR3 reads TGTGCCAGCAGTTTTCTGGGAAACTATGGCTACACCTTC. As protein: CASSFLGNYGYTF.

This clonotype was detected many times. The chain has TRBV29-1 and TRBJ2-1; TRBD2 aligns across 14 bases. Germline V gene sequence: CDR1 SQVTM, CDR2 ANQGSEA. Trimming took 3 bases from V and 7 from J; bases not matched to a gene: 5. The CDR3 is 15 residues long. CDR3 sequence: CSVETSGGAGNEQFF. The CDR3 bases are TGCAGCGTTGAGACTAGCGGGGGGGCCGGGAATGAGCAGTTCTTC.

This clonotype was seen repeatedly, ten times or more. The V and J genes are TRBV30 and TRBJ1-2, with a possible D match to TRBD1 (5 bases). The CDR3 consists of 10 residues. Germline loops: CDR1 GTSNPN, CDR2 SVGIG (reference sequence). The V end lost 3 bases, the J end lost 6 bases, and 5 bases lay between the germline ends. The CDR3 DNA reads as TGTGCCTGGAGAGGGGATGGCTACACCTTC. It codes for CAWRGDGYTF.

This clonotype was detected once. This clone may be a read error of a much larger clone one base away. The chain has TRBV18 and TRBJ2-6; D gene ambiguous. The V end lost 3 bases, the J end lost 5 bases, and 11 bases lay between the germline ends. This CDR3 contains 15 residues. Germline-derived CDR1 and CDR2 are KGHSH and LQKENI. The CDR3 here is CASSPSTLRANVLTF. For the CDR3, the DNA is TGTGCCAGCTCACCCTCGACTCTCAGGGCCAACGTCCTGACTTTC.

This clonotype was seen repeatedly, ten times or more. This chain connects TRBV2 to TRBJ2-2, with D hard to call. This CDR3 region has 13 residues. Germline V CDR1 and CDR2: SNHLY, FYNNEI. V lost 7 bases to trimming and J lost 1 base, with 7 bases between them. CDR3 DNA: TGTGCCAGCATGGATGAGAACACCGGGGAGCTGTTTTTT. It codes for CASMDENTGELFF.

This clonotype has ten or more counts. The V call is TRBV2, the J call TRBJ2-1; D is tentatively TRBD1 or TRBD2 (5 bases each). The CDR3 is 15 residues long. CDR1 and CDR2 from the germline V gene are SNHLY and FYNNEI. V was trimmed by 10 bases and J by 0 bases, leaving 16 bases between them. The CDR3 sequence is CANRDVGGSYNEQFF. For the CDR3, the DNA is TGTGCCAACCGGGACGTTGGGGGCTCCTACAATGAGCAGTTCTTC. The full variable domain, rest sourced from reference TRBV2 and TRBJ2-1, is EPEVTQTPSHQVTQMGQEVILRCVPISNHLYFYWYRQILGQKVEFLVSFYNNEISEKSEIFDDQFSVERPDGSNFTLKIRSTKLEDSAMYFCANRDVGGSYNEQFFGPGTRLTVL.

This clonotype was seen many times. The rearrangement uses TRBV7-2 and TRBJ1-5; D is ambiguous. Germline V CDR1 and CDR2: SGHTA, FQGNSA. The CDR3 runs to 13 residues. V lost 6 bases to trimming and J lost 6 bases, with 12 bases between them. The CDR3 bases are TGTGCCAGCAGTACCGTCCAGGCTCAGCCCCAGCATTTT. Protein product: CASSTVQAQPQHF. The full variable domain, completed using reference TRBV7-2 and TRBJ1-5, is GAGVSQSPSNKVTEKGKDVELRCDPISGHTALYWYRQSLGQGLEFLIYFQGNSAPDKSGLPSDRFSAERTGGSVSTLTIQRTQQEDSAVYLCASSTVQAQPQHFGDGTRLSIL.